This TCR beta chain was sequenced for a study of blood T cell repertoires in COVID-19. Overall study: Whether acute or convalescent, the COVID-19 samples came from the United States, Italy and Spain. From T cells, B-cell-depleted T cells, or PBMCs came the material, which was cDNA or gDNA.

The CDR3 has 17 residues. Trimming took 1 base from V and 1 from J; bases not matched to a gene: 3. Per germline, CDR1 LGHNA and CDR2 YSLEER. Under the authors' procedure: Scientists estimated how many nucleated cells there were by amplifying reference gene primers. Produced via immunoSEQ multiplex PCR; TCRdb's table is partial and in-frame only. The V and J calls and clone size were taken over from that table, and D and trimming were inferred from the DNA. The sample carries 50,000 to 70,000 clones, roughly 84% recorded once. Sequencing was performed on peripheral blood. The sequence was obtained from a man aged 70 or older with active COVID-19. J is TRBJ2-6 and V is TRBV4-3; 8 bases map to TRBD1. The CDR3 DNA reads as TGCGCCAGCAGCCAAGGGACAGGGTGGTCTGGGGCCAACGTCCTGACTTTC. Translating gives CASSQGTGWSGANVLTF.